This passage covers 23 T cell receptor beta chains from one sample sequenced in a study of blood T cell repertoires in COVID-19. Method: immunoSEQ multiplex PCR; TCRdb's copy keeps in-frame clones and lacks some. The sample has about 270,000 clones; around 90% are singletons. Sequencing input: PBMCs or T cells enriched from blood (not recorded which). Receptors originate from a man aged 35-49 years who had been exposed to COVID-19.

V usage is TRBV9 and J usage is TRBJ2-1; tentatively, D is TRBD2 (5 bases). The CDR3 covers 15 residues. CDR1 and CDR2 from the germline V gene are SGDLS and YYNGEE. Trimming left V 3 bases short and J 7 bases short, with 17 bases between. CDR3 residues: CASSGGSSLRNEQFF. In nucleotides, the CDR3 is TGTGCCAGCAGCGGAGGGAGCAGCTTGCGGAATGAGCAGTTCTTC.

The chain uses TRBV9 and TRBJ2-7; D might be TRBD1 (5 bases). Trimming took 4 bases from V and 1 from J, leaving 9 bases between them. The CDR3 extends over 13 amino acids. Germline-derived CDR1 and CDR2 are SGDLS and YYNGEE. This chain's CDR3 is CASSIDRSYEQYF. CDR3 nucleotide sequence: TGTGCCAGCAGCATAGACAGATCCTACGAGCAGTACTTC.

The rearrangement links TRBV7-9 to TRBJ1-2; 10 bases match TRBD1. V dropped 6 bases and J dropped 6; count of bases not matched to a gene: 7. CDR1 and CDR2 from the germline V gene are SEHNR and FQNEAQ (reference sequence). This CDR3 has 14 amino acids. CDR3 nucleotide sequence: TGTGCCAGCAGTTCACCGGGACAGGGGAATGGCTACACCTTC. Amino acids: CASSSPGQGNGYTF.

The chain's CDR3 is CASSYHPLAGKELRQETQYF. CDR3 nucleotide sequence: TGTGCCAGCAGTTACCACCCTCTAGCGGGAAAGGAGCTCAGACAAGAGACCCAGTACTTC. V and J are TRBV6-8 and TRBJ2-5, with TRBD2 matching over 9 bases. Losses at the gene ends were 2 bases for V and 2 bases for J; bases not matched to a gene: 18. Germline V gives CDR1 MNHGY, CDR2 SAAAGT. CDR3 length equals 20 residues.

The genes are TRBV28 and TRBJ2-7; 9 positions agree with TRBD1. This CDR3 is 13 amino acids long. CDR1 is MDHEN and CDR2 is SYDVKM in the germline V gene. J lost 4 bases, V lost 8 bases, and 6 bases had no gene match. CDR3 DNA sequence: TGTGCCAGCGGGCCGGGACAGGGATACGAGCAGTACTTC. Translation gives CASGPGQGYEQYF.

The chain joins TRBV6-5 to TRBJ2-3; D unresolved. Trimming stripped 8 bases from V and 2 bases from J, with 14 bases between. CDR1 is MNHEY and CDR2 is SVGAGI in the germline V gene. The CDR3 runs 14 residues. CDR3 amino acids: CASRVAAFTDTQYF. Here the CDR3 DNA reads TGTGCCAGCCGGGTTGCGGCCTTCACAGATACGCAGTATTTT.

V usage is TRBV30 and J usage is TRBJ1-4, with a weak D call TRBD1 (5 bases). Germline-derived CDR1 and CDR2 are GTSNPN and SVGIG (reference sequence). CDR3 size: 13 residues. V dropped 1 base and J dropped 10 bases, with 13 bases sitting between them. In nucleotides, the CDR3 is TGTGCCTGGAGTGAAAAATCGGGGGGAAAACTGTTTTTT. This gives the protein CAWSEKSGGKLFF.

The chain is built from TRBV2 and TRBJ1-2; D perhaps matches TRBD1 (5 bases). Trimming cost V 4 bases and J 5 bases, with 8 bases left between them. Germline V gene data show CDR1 as SNHLY and CDR2 as FYNNEI. CDR3 length: 12 amino acids. CDR3 sequence reads: CASSGGGYGYTF. The CDR3 DNA reads TGTGCCAGCAGTGGGGGGGGATATGGCTACACCTTC.

V usage is TRBV27 and J usage is TRBJ2-5; D gene ambiguous. Germline V lookup: CDR1 MNHEY, CDR2 SMNVEV (reference sequence). The CDR3 covers 15 residues. Trimming pared 5 bases from V and 5 bases from J, leaving 18 bases between. This CDR3 reads CASSRLPSLWETQYF. The CDR3 DNA reads as TGTGCCAGCAGTCGTCTTCCTAGTCTTTGGGAGACCCAGTACTTC.

The V and J genes are TRBV7-9 and TRBJ1-1, with TRBD1 identical over 11 bases. Germline V gene data show CDR1 as SEHNR and CDR2 as FQNEAQ (reference sequence). The J segment lost 5 bases and the V segment lost 5 bases, leaving 7 bases of the junction unmatched. This CDR3 region has 15 residues. Written as DNA, the CDR3 is TGTGCCAGCAGCCCCCGGGACAGGGGGATTACTGAAGCTTTCTTT. It yields the protein CASSPRDRGITEAFF.

The chain couples TRBV9 to TRBJ1-6; 7 nucleotides match TRBD1. This CDR3 contains 16 residues. The V gene's germline CDR1 is SGDLS and CDR2 YYNGEE. V was clipped by 0 bases and J by 8 bases; unmatched bases: 8. Here the CDR3 reads CASSVEAGGLYSPLHF. The DNA of the CDR3 is TGTGCCAGCAGCGTAGAGGCAGGGGGACTCTATTCACCCCTCCACTTT.

This clone was detected only once. This chain links TRBV27 with TRBJ1-5, with TRBD1 matching over 10 bases. There are 17 residues in the CDR3. J was trimmed by 7 bases and V by 3 bases; bases with no gene match: 12. Germline values: CDR1 MNHEY, CDR2 SMNVEV (reference sequence). This chain's CDR3 is CASSLTGGAFRGQPQHF. For the CDR3, the DNA is TGTGCCAGCAGTTTGACAGGGGGCGCGTTCCGAGGACAGCCCCAGCATTTT.

The chain carries TRBV5-1 and TRBJ2-1; 8 bases are shared with TRBD2. After removal of 2 bases from V and 6 bases from J, the junction contained 4 bases not matched to a gene. The germline gives CDR1 SGHRS, CDR2 YFSETQ. This CDR3 has 14 amino acids. Written as DNA, the CDR3 is TGCGCCAGCAGCTTAACGGGAGGGGGCAATGAGCAGTTCTTC. Its translation: CASSLTGGGNEQFF.

The chain links TRBV3-1 (or the pseudogene TRBV3-2) to TRBJ2-1, with 7 nucleotides matching TRBD1. From germline, CDR1 is LGHDT and CDR2 YNNKEL (reference sequence). V lost 3 bases and J lost 13; bases outside the gene matches: 6. The CDR3 covers 12 residues. CDR3 in DNA: TGTGCCAGCAGCCATAACGACAGGGCCCAGTTCTTC. Encoded protein: CASSHNDRAQFF.

The chain couples TRBV15 to TRBJ1-2; 8 nucleotides agree with TRBD1. The CDR3 spans 17 residues. Per the germline V gene, CDR1 is LNHNV and CDR2 is YYDKDF (reference sequence). Trimming cost V 3 bases and J 0 bases; bases outside gene matches: 9. The CDR3 DNA reads TGTGCCACCAGCAGCGTTCAAAGACAGGGGACTAACTATGGCTACACCTTC. As protein: CATSSVQRQGTNYGYTF.

The chain couples TRBV15 to TRBJ1-5, with D perhaps TRBD1 (5 bases). V was cut by 2 bases and J by 2 bases, with 13 bases left in between. CDR1 and CDR2 from the germline V gene are LNHNV and YYDKDF (reference sequence). The CDR3 covers 16 residues. Here the CDR3 DNA reads TGTGCCACCAGCAGAACCTCGGGGGGAGGCAATCAGCCCCAGCATTTT. Protein sequence: CATSRTSGGGNQPQHF.

V is TRBV30 and J is TRBJ1-5, with no clear D. Germline V gives CDR1 GTSNPN, CDR2 SVGIG (reference sequence). CDR3 length: 12 residues. The V gene lost 1 base and the J gene lost 9 bases, with 10 bases spanning the gap. The CDR3 here is CAWSGAGRPQHF. The DNA for the CDR3 is TGTGCCTGGAGTGGGGCCGGCCGGCCCCAGCATTTT.

The chain carries TRBV7-2 and TRBJ2-5, with 9 nucleotides matching TRBD2. V lost 4 bases to trimming and J lost 2 bases; unmatched junction nucleotides: 5. CDR3 length equals 15 residues. CDR1 SGHTA and CDR2 FQGNSA come from the germline V gene. This chain's CDR3 is CASSSLAGVQETQYF. The CDR3 DNA follows: TGTGCCAGCAGCTCATTAGCGGGAGTTCAAGAGACCCAGTACTTC.

The table lists this clone with a count of one. The chain combines TRBV5-1 with TRBJ2-7; tentative D call: TRBD2 (5 bases). Germline V gene data show CDR1 as SGHRS and CDR2 as YFSETQ. This CDR3 comprises 14 residues. Trimming shortened V by 2 bases and J by 0 bases, and 9 bases separated the two germline ends. The CDR3 region has the DNA TGCGCCAGCAGCTTATACGGGAACTCCTACGAGCAGTACTTC. This sequence encodes CASSLYGNSYEQYF.

The V and J genes are TRBV24-1 and TRBJ2-3; 7 bases are a match to TRBD2. Per the germline V gene, CDR1 is KGHDR and CDR2 is SFDVKD. Germline trimming cut 1 base from V and 1 base from J; bases unmatched to any gene: 4. The CDR3 runs to 16 residues. The CDR3 spells CATSDLSLAGTDTQYF. CDR3 DNA sequence: TGTGCCACCAGTGATTTAAGCCTAGCGGGCACAGATACGCAGTATTTT.

This chain links TRBV15 with TRBJ1-6; the match to TRBD1 covers 10 bases. Germline V gives CDR1 LNHNV, CDR2 YYDKDF (reference sequence). The trim removed 5 bases at V and 5 bases at J, leaving 3 bases unmatched. The CDR3 consists of 15 residues. The CDR3 reads CATSPGQGNNSPLHF. As DNA, the CDR3 is TGTGCCACCAGCCCGGGACAGGGGAATAATTCACCCCTCCACTTT.

The J gene is TRBJ2-5, the V gene TRBV5-1, with D perhaps matching TRBD2 (6 bases). CDR1 and CDR2 from the germline V gene are SGHRS and YFSETQ. V dropped 4 bases and J dropped 0 bases, with 16 bases sitting between them. The CDR3 sequence is 16 residues long. The CDR3 here is CASSLFGEAYQETQYF. The CDR3 nucleotides read TGCGCCAGCAGCCTGTTCGGGGAGGCCTACCAAGAGACCCAGTACTTC.

This chain links TRBV7-9 with TRBJ1-4; 11 nucleotides align to TRBD1. Germline CDR1 reads SEHNR; CDR2 reads FQNEAQ (reference sequence). The length of the CDR3 is 15 residues. After removal of 7 bases from V and 8 bases from J, the junction contained 9 bases not matched to a gene. CDR3 coding DNA: TGTGCCAGCACCCACTGGGGACAGGGGGACGAAAAACTGTTTTTT. The encoded protein is CASTHWGQGDEKLFF. Filled out from reference TRBV7-9 and TRBJ1-4, the complete variable domain reads DTGVSQNPRHKITKRGQNVTFRCDPISEHNRLYWYRQTLGQGPEFLTYFQNEAQLEKSRLLSDRFSAERPKGSFSTLEIQRTEQGDSAMYLCASTHWGQGDEKLFFGSGTQLSVL.